Listed below are T cell receptor beta chains from one sample, sequenced in a study of CD8 T cells in ankylosing spondylitis. MiXCR, run by TCRdb on the 5' RACE reads, gives a single entry per CDR3 protein. This table holds about 220,000 distinct CDR3 sequences, about 7% found once. What was sequenced was blood, either unsorted or a sorted T cell fraction (not recorded which). The receptors originated from a male donor with ankylosing spondylitis. Each CDR3 is given with its conserved first and last residue. The D gene is left open where the match is weak. The listing skips clone size in some rows; elsewhere it reads once, few, many or a size class.

J gene: TRBJ2-5; clone size: many; D gene: NA; V gene: TRBV24-1; CDR3 DNA: TGTGCCACCAGTGATCATGGAGAAAAACAAGAGACCCAGTACTTC; CDR3 protein: CATSDHGEKQETQYF
J gene: TRBJ1-1; clone size: many; D gene: NA; V gene: TRBV4-1; CDR3 DNA: TGCGCCAGCAGCCAAGGACCGACCTTGAACACTGAAGCTTTCTTT; CDR3 protein: CASSQGPTLNTEAFF
J gene: TRBJ2-1; clone size: many; D gene: NA; V gene: TRBV6-5; CDR3 DNA: TGTGCCAGCAGTTACTCGGTTGGGTCCTACAATGAGCAGTTCTTC; CDR3 protein: CASSYSVGSYNEQFF
J gene: TRBJ2-7; clone size: many; D gene: NA; V gene: TRBV5-1; CDR3 DNA: TGCGCCAGCAGCTTAGGCCCAGCACAACTTTACGAGCAGTACTTC; CDR3 protein: CASSLGPAQLYEQYF
J gene: TRBJ2-7; clone size: many; D gene: TRBD2; V gene: TRBV5-5; CDR3 DNA: TGTGCCAGCAGCTTGTCACTAGCGGGAGTGTACGAGCAGTACTTC; CDR3 protein: CASSLSLAGVYEQYF
J gene: TRBJ1-2; clone size: many; D gene: NA; V gene: TRBV19; CDR3 DNA: TGTGCCAGTAGTATGAGGGGGAACTATGGCTACACCTTC; CDR3 protein: CASSMRGNYGYTF
J gene: TRBJ1-2; clone size: many; D gene: NA; V gene: TRBV27; CDR3 DNA: TGTGCCAGCAGGACGGGACCCCGAAGCTACACCTTC; CDR3 protein: CASRTGPRSYTF
J gene: TRBJ2-1; clone size: many; D gene: TRBD2; V gene: TRBV20-1; CDR3 DNA: TGCAGTGCTAGAGACATCAGTGGGCTAGCGGGAGTCTATGAGCAGTTCTTC; CDR3 protein: CSARDISGLAGVYEQFF
J gene: TRBJ2-1; clone size: many; D gene: NA; V gene: TRBV6-5; CDR3 DNA: TGTGCCAGCAGTTACTTGAATGAGCAGTTCTTC; CDR3 protein: CASSYLNEQFF
J gene: TRBJ1-5; clone size: many; D gene: NA; V gene: TRBV29-1; CDR3 DNA: TGCAGCGCTATAGTAGACAGCAATCAGCCCCAGCATTTT; CDR3 protein: CSAIVDSNQPQHF
J gene: TRBJ2-7; clone size: many; D gene: NA; V gene: TRBV7-8; CDR3 DNA: TGTGCCAGCAGCTTATATCACGGCGCGACCTACGAGCAGTACTTC; CDR3 protein: CASSLYHGATYEQYF
J gene: TRBJ2-7; clone size: NA; D gene: TRBD1; V gene: TRBV2; CDR3 DNA: TGTGCCAGCTGGGACAGCTCCTACGAGCAGTACTTC; CDR3 protein: CASWDSSYEQYF
J gene: TRBJ2-7; clone size: many; D gene: TRBD1; V gene: TRBV28; CDR3 DNA: TGTGCCAGCAGTTTAACTCAGGGGGCCGGGCAGTACTTC; CDR3 protein: CASSLTQGAGQYF
J gene: TRBJ2-5; clone size: few; D gene: NA; V gene: TRBV12-3/TRBV12-4; CDR3 DNA: TGTGCCAGCAGCCTGAACCGAGAGACCCAGTACTTC; CDR3 protein: CASSLNRETQYF
J gene: TRBJ2-7; clone size: many; D gene: NA; V gene: TRBV6-2/TRBV6-3; CDR3 DNA: TGTGCCAGCAGTTACAGCGGGCCCTCGAGGGAGCAGTACTTC; CDR3 protein: CASSYSGPSREQYF
J gene: TRBJ2-3; clone size: many; D gene: NA; V gene: TRBV28; CDR3 DNA: TGTGCCAGCAGTTTCCCCCAAAGATCAGATACGCAGTATTTT; CDR3 protein: CASSFPQRSDTQYF
J gene: TRBJ1-1; clone size: many; D gene: NA; V gene: TRBV6-1; CDR3 DNA: TGTGCCAGCAGCTCCTGGGAGGGGCCGAGGACTGAAGCTTTCTTT; CDR3 protein: CASSSWEGPRTEAFF
J gene: TRBJ2-3; clone size: many; D gene: NA; V gene: TRBV10-3; CDR3 DNA: TGTGCCATCAGTGAGGATCGCACAGATACGCAGTATTTT; CDR3 protein: CAISEDRTDTQYF
J gene: TRBJ1-1; clone size: many; D gene: TRBD1; V gene: TRBV7-9; CDR3 DNA: TGTGCCAGCAGCACCCCGACAGGGCGAAGCGGCGGCACTGAAGCTTTCTTT; CDR3 protein: CASSTPTGRSGGTEAFF
J gene: TRBJ2-5; clone size: many; D gene: NA; V gene: TRBV12-3/TRBV12-4; CDR3 DNA: TGTGCCAGCAGTACAAAAGAGACCCAGTACTTC; CDR3 protein: CASSTKETQYF
J gene: TRBJ1-2; clone size: many; D gene: NA; V gene: TRBV28; CDR3 DNA: TGTGCCAGCAGTGCTGGCAGAGGGGATAACTATGGCTACACCTTC; CDR3 protein: CASSAGRGDNYGYTF
J gene: TRBJ2-7; clone size: many; D gene: NA; V gene: TRBV29-1; CDR3 DNA: TGCAGCGTTGAGTACAGCAACTACGAGCAGTACTTC; CDR3 protein: CSVEYSNYEQYF
J gene: TRBJ1-1; clone size: many; D gene: NA; V gene: TRBV4-3; CDR3 DNA: TGCGCCAGCAGCCAGATCGAGGGGAACACTGAAGCTTTCTTT; CDR3 protein: CASSQIEGNTEAFF
J gene: TRBJ2-7; clone size: many; D gene: NA; V gene: TRBV7-2; CDR3 DNA: TGTGCCAGCAGTTGGGAGAGCGACCGCTCCTACGAGCAGTACTTC; CDR3 protein: CASSWESDRSYEQYF
J gene: TRBJ2-7; clone size: many; D gene: NA; V gene: TRBV6-2/TRBV6-3; CDR3 DNA: TGTGCCAGCTTCCGCGATGGAGGTGAGCAGTACTTC; CDR3 protein: CASFRDGGEQYF
J gene: TRBJ2-1; clone size: many; D gene: TRBD1; V gene: TRBV7-9; CDR3 DNA: TGTGCCAGCAGCCCCCTCCCCCGGGACAGGGTCAATGAGCAGTTCTTC; CDR3 protein: CASSPLPRDRVNEQFF
J gene: TRBJ2-1; clone size: NA; D gene: TRBD2; V gene: TRBV6-1; CDR3 DNA: TGTGCCAGCAGCCGCTCCGGGACTAGCGACTACAATGAGCAGTTCTTC; CDR3 protein: CASSRSGTSDYNEQFF
J gene: TRBJ1-1; clone size: few; D gene: NA; V gene: TRBV12-3/TRBV12-4; CDR3 DNA: TGTGCCAGCACCGACAGGTATGAAGCTTTCTTT; CDR3 protein: CASTDRYEAFF
J gene: TRBJ2-3; clone size: many; D gene: TRBD2; V gene: TRBV29-1; CDR3 DNA: TGCAGCGTTGTCGGCCTAGCGGGAGGGCCCCTCACAGATACGCAGTATTTT; CDR3 protein: CSVVGLAGGPLTDTQYF
J gene: TRBJ1-2; clone size: many; D gene: NA; V gene: TRBV20-1; CDR3 DNA: TGCAGTGCTAGGGCTGCTTCCCCCTGGGGCTACACCTTC; CDR3 protein: CSARAASPWGYTF
J gene: TRBJ1-1; clone size: many; D gene: NA; V gene: TRBV28; CDR3 DNA: TGTGCCAGCGGAACGGGAGGTATCAGTGAAGCTTTCTTT; CDR3 protein: CASGTGGISEAFF
J gene: TRBJ1-4; clone size: many; D gene: NA; V gene: TRBV5-6; CDR3 DNA: TGTGCCAGCAGCTGGACAGCTGCAACTAATGAAAAACTGTTTTTT; CDR3 protein: CASSWTAATNEKLFF
J gene: TRBJ1-2; clone size: many; D gene: NA; V gene: TRBV27; CDR3 DNA: TGTGCCAGCAGTTTATCGGGGAACGGCTACACCTTC; CDR3 protein: CASSLSGNGYTF
J gene: TRBJ1-6; clone size: few; D gene: NA; V gene: TRBV20-1; CDR3 DNA: TGCAGTGCTAGAGAGAGGGAGACAGGTGATTCACCCCTCCACTTT; CDR3 protein: CSARERETGDSPLHF
J gene: TRBJ1-2; clone size: many; D gene: NA; V gene: TRBV3-1; CDR3 DNA: TGTGCCAGCAGCCAAGTAGGGCGGTTGGATGGCTACACCTTC; CDR3 protein: CASSQVGRLDGYTF
J gene: TRBJ2-7; clone size: many; D gene: NA; V gene: TRBV20-1; CDR3 DNA: TGCAGTGCTAAAGACAGGTTACGGAGCTACGAGCAGTACTTC; CDR3 protein: CSAKDRLRSYEQYF
J gene: TRBJ2-7; clone size: many; D gene: NA; V gene: TRBV28; CDR3 DNA: TGCTCTTCTCGGGACGACTACGAGCAGTACTTC; CDR3 protein: CSSRDDYEQYF
J gene: TRBJ2-1; clone size: few; D gene: NA; V gene: TRBV7-9; CDR3 DNA: TGTGCCAGCAGCTTAGGTGCCTACCCTTACAATGAGCAGTTCTTC; CDR3 protein: CASSLGAYPYNEQFF
J gene: TRBJ1-2; clone size: many; D gene: TRBD1; V gene: TRBV5-1; CDR3 DNA: TGCGCCAGCAACAAGTGGGGACAGGAGAGTGGCTACACCTTC; CDR3 protein: CASNKWGQESGYTF
J gene: TRBJ1-1; clone size: many; D gene: NA; V gene: TRBV6-1; CDR3 DNA: TGTGCCAGCGGGTCTTACATGAACACTGAAGCTTTCTTT; CDR3 protein: CASGSYMNTEAFF
J gene: TRBJ2-2; clone size: few; D gene: NA; V gene: TRBV4-3; CDR3 DNA: TGCGCCAGCAGCCAAGCAGGGATGGAGGATGGCGGGGAGCTGTTTTTT; CDR3 protein: CASSQAGMEDGGELFF
J gene: TRBJ2-1; clone size: NA; D gene: NA; V gene: TRBV20-1; CDR3 DNA: TGCAGTGCTAGGGAATACCGGAGCTCCTACAATGAGCAGTTCTTC; CDR3 protein: CSAREYRSSYNEQFF
J gene: TRBJ2-7; clone size: NA; D gene: NA; V gene: TRBV9; CDR3 DNA: TGTGCCAGCAGCCCCCGGACTGAAGAAATGAGCTCCTACGAGCAGTACTTC; CDR3 protein: CASSPRTEEMSSYEQYF
J gene: TRBJ2-5; clone size: NA; D gene: NA; V gene: TRBV6-5; CDR3 DNA: TGTGCCAGCAGTAACCCCGGGGGTGGGGAGACCCAGTACTTC; CDR3 protein: CASSNPGGGETQYF
J gene: TRBJ2-7; clone size: few; D gene: TRBD1; V gene: TRBV9; CDR3 DNA: TGTGCCAGCAGCGTAGCCGGGACAGGGTCATACGAGCAGTACTTC; CDR3 protein: CASSVAGTGSYEQYF
J gene: TRBJ2-2; clone size: many; D gene: NA; V gene: TRBV12-3/TRBV12-4; CDR3 DNA: TGTGCCAGCAGACGACGGGCCGCCGGGGAGCTGTTTTTT; CDR3 protein: CASRRRAAGELFF
J gene: TRBJ2-1; clone size: few; D gene: NA; V gene: TRBV7-9; CDR3 DNA: TGTGCCAGCAGCTTTGTCGGGAACGGAGGCAATGAGCAGTTCTTC; CDR3 protein: CASSFVGNGGNEQFF
J gene: TRBJ2-2; clone size: few; D gene: NA; V gene: TRBV12-3/TRBV12-4; CDR3 DNA: TGTGCCAGCAGTTTTAAACCCCCCGGGGAGCTGTTTTTT; CDR3 protein: CASSFKPPGELFF
J gene: TRBJ2-1; clone size: few; D gene: TRBD2; V gene: TRBV7-8; CDR3 DNA: TGTGCCAGCAGCTTAAACAGGCGCGGGGGGCCCCACAATGAGCAGTTCTTC; CDR3 protein: CASSLNRRGGPHNEQFF
J gene: TRBJ2-7; clone size: few; D gene: NA; V gene: TRBV28; CDR3 DNA: TGTGCCAGCAGTTTGGGACACTTTTACGAGCAGTACTTC; CDR3 protein: CASSLGHFYEQYF
J gene: TRBJ2-7; clone size: few; D gene: NA; V gene: TRBV30; CDR3 DNA: TGTGCCTGGAGCTGGGGGACTCTTAGTTACGAGCAGTACTTC; CDR3 protein: CAWSWGTLSYEQYF
J gene: TRBJ2-6; clone size: NA; D gene: TRBD2; V gene: TRBV4-3; CDR3 DNA: TGCGCCAGCAGCCATAGAGGGACTACCGAAATCTCTGGGGCCAACGTCCTGACTTTC; CDR3 protein: CASSHRGTTEISGANVLTF
J gene: TRBJ2-7; clone size: NA; D gene: TRBD1; V gene: TRBV11-2; CDR3 DNA: TGTGCCAGCAGCCCTTACAGGGGGGAAACTGAGCAGTACTTC; CDR3 protein: CASSPYRGETEQYF
J gene: TRBJ2-6; clone size: many; D gene: NA; V gene: TRBV20-1; CDR3 DNA: TGCAGTGCTAGAGATACCCTTTCAGGGGCCAACGTCCTGACTTTC; CDR3 protein: CSARDTLSGANVLTF
J gene: TRBJ2-7; clone size: NA; D gene: NA; V gene: TRBV5-5; CDR3 DNA: TGTGCCAGCAGCCCTAGGGTGGGGTACTACGAGCAGTACTTC; CDR3 protein: CASSPRVGYYEQYF
J gene: TRBJ2-1; clone size: many; D gene: TRBD2; V gene: TRBV20-1; CDR3 DNA: TGCAGTGCTGACCTTTTGCGGGGGTTAGCATGGGAGCAGTTCTTC; CDR3 protein: CSADLLRGLAWEQFF
J gene: TRBJ1-1; clone size: few; D gene: NA; V gene: TRBV5-8; CDR3 DNA: TGTGCCAGCAGCGTCCCCTCGGCGACTGAAGCTTTCTTT; CDR3 protein: CASSVPSATEAFF
J gene: TRBJ2-7; clone size: many; D gene: NA; V gene: TRBV7-9; CDR3 DNA: TGTGCCAGCAACACCGGTTCCCTCGCCTACGAGCAGTACTTC; CDR3 protein: CASNTGSLAYEQYF
J gene: TRBJ2-7; clone size: many; D gene: NA; V gene: TRBV20-1; CDR3 DNA: TGCAGCCATCACATTAGGAGCTCCTACGAGCAGTACTTC; CDR3 protein: CSHHIRSSYEQYF
J gene: TRBJ1-1; clone size: many; D gene: NA; V gene: TRBV28; CDR3 DNA: TGTGCCAGCAGTTTAAGGGGAGGGAACACTGAAGCTTTCTTT; CDR3 protein: CASSLRGGNTEAFF